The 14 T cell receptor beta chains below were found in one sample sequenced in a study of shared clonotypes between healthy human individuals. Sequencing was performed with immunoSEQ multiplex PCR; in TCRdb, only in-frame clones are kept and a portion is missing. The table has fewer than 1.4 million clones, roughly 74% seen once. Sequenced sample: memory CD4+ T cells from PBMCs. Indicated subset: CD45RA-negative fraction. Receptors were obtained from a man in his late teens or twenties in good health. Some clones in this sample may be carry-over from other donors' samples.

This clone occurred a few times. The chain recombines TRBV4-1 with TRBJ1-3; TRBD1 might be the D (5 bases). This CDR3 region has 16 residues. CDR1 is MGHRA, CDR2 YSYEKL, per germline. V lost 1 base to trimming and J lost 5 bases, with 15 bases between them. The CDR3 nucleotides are TGCGCCAGCAGCCAAGGCTCCGGGGGATCGAGAAACACCATATATTTT. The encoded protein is CASSQGSGGSRNTIYF.

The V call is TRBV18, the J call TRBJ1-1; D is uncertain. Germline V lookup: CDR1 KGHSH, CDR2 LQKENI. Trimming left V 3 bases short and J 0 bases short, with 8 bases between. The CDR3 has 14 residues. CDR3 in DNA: TGTGCCAGCTCACCGTCACAAGTGAACACTGAAGCTTTCTTT. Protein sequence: CASSPSQVNTEAFF. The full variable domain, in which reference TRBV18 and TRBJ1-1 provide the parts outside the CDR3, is NAGVMQNPRHLVRRRGQEARLRCSPMKGHSHVYWYRQLPEEGLKFMVYLQKENIIDESGMPKERFSAEFPKEGPSILRIQQVVRGDSAAYFCASSPSQVNTEAFFGQGTRLTVV.

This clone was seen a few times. CDR3 sequence: CASSQTGYTGELFF. The CDR3 DNA reads as TGTGCCAGCAGCCAAACCGGGTACACCGGGGAGCTGTTTTTT. The J gene is TRBJ2-2, the V gene TRBV5-4, with no clear D. Trimming took off 4 bases at V and 3 bases at J, with 10 bases between the two ends. This CDR3 is 14 amino acids long. Germline assignment: CDR1 SGHNT and CDR2 YYREEE (reference sequence).

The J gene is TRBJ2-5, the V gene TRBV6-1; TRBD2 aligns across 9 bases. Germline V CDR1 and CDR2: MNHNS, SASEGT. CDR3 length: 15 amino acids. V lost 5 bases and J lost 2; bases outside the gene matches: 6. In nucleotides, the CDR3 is TGTGCCAGCAGTATCGGGACTAGCTCGCAAGAGACCCAGTACTTC. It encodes CASSIGTSSQETQYF.

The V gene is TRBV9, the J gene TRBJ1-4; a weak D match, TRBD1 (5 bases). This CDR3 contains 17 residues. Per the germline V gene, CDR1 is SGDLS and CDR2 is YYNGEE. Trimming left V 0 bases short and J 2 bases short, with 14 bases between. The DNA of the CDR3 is TGTGCCAGCAGCGTAGAACCGGGGGTACCGACTAATGAAAAACTGTTTTTT. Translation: CASSVEPGVPTNEKLFF.

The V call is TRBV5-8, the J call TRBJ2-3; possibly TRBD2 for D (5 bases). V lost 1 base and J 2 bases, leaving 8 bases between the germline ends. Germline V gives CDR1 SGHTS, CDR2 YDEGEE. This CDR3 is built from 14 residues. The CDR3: CASSLLRDTDTQYF. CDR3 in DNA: TGTGCCAGCAGCTTGCTACGGGACACAGATACGCAGTATTTT.

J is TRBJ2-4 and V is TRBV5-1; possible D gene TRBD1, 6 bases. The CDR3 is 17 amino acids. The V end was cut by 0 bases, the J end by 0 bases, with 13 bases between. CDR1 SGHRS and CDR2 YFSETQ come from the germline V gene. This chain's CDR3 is CASSLEGVGKAKNIQYF. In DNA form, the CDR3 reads TGCGCCAGCAGCTTGGAGGGGGTTGGAAAAGCCAAAAACATTCAGTACTTC.

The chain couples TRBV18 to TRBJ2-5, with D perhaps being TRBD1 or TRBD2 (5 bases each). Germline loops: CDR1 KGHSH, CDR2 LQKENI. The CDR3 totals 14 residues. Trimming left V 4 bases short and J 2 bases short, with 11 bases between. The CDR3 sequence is CASSLFGGQETQYF. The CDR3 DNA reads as TGTGCCAGCTCACTCTTTGGGGGACAAGAGACCCAGTACTTC.

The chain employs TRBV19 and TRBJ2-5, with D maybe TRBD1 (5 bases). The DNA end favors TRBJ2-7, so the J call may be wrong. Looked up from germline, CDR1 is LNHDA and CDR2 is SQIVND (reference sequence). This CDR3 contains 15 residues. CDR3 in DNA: TGTGCCAGTAGTACCGACAGCCAGAGCTCCTACGAGCAGTACTTC. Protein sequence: CASSTDSQSSYEQYF.

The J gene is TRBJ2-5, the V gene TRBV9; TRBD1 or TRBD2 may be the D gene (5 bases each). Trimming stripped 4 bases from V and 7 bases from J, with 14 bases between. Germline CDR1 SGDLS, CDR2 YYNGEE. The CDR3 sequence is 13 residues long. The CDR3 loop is CASSPWDGSTQYF. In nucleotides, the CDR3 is TGTGCCAGCAGCCCTTGGGACGGTTCGACCCAGTACTTC.

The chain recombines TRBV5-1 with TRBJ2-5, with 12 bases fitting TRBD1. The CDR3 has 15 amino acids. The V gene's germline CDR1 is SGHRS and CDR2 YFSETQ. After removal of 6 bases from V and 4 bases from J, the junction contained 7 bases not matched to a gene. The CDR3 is CASKPGQGAGETQYF. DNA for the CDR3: TGCGCCAGCAAACCGGGACAGGGGGCGGGAGAGACCCAGTACTTC.

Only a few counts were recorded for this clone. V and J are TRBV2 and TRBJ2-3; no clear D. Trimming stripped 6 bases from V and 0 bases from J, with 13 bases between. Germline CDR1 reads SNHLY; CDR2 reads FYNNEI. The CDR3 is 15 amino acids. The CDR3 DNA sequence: TGTGCCAGCAGCCCGGGTATCATGAGCACAGATACGCAGTATTTT. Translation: CASSPGIMSTDTQYF.

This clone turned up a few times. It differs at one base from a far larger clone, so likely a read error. The CDR3 sequence: CSGRDGYTF. The CDR3 DNA reads as TGCAGCGGGAGGGATGGCTACACCTTC. The V gene is TRBV29-1, the J gene TRBJ1-2; D call uncertain. The CDR3 has 9 residues. Germline V gene data show CDR1 as SQVTM and CDR2 as ANQGSEA. Deletions cut 7 bases from V and 6 bases from J, with 6 bases between.

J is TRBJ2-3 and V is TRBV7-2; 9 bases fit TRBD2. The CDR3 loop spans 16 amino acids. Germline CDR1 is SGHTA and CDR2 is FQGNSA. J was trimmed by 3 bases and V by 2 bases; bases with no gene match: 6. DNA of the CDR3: TGTGCCAGCAGCTTACTAGCGGGGCCACAAACAGATACGCAGTATTTT. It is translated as CASSLLAGPQTDTQYF.